Listed here is a single T cell receptor (beta chain). Germline V lookup: CDR1 MNHEY, CDR2 SVGEGT. V was pared by 3 bases and J by 2 bases, with 11 bases between. This CDR3 region has 16 residues. The record originates from a study of blood T cell repertoires in COVID-19. The protocol was immunoSEQ multiplex PCR, while the TCRdb copy is restricted to in-frame clones and leaves out a portion. The data show tens of thousands of clones, approximately 78% seen once. This TCR came from a human donor in a cohort sampled during active or convalescent COVID-19. The rearrangement joins TRBV6-2 or TRBV6-3 to TRBJ2-6; possibly TRBD1 for D (5 bases). The specimen sequenced was peripheral blood. CDR3 sequence reads: CASSYKGITGANVLTF. The CDR3 coding sequence is TGTGCCAGCAGTTATAAGGGGATCACTGGGGCCAACGTCCTGACTTTC.